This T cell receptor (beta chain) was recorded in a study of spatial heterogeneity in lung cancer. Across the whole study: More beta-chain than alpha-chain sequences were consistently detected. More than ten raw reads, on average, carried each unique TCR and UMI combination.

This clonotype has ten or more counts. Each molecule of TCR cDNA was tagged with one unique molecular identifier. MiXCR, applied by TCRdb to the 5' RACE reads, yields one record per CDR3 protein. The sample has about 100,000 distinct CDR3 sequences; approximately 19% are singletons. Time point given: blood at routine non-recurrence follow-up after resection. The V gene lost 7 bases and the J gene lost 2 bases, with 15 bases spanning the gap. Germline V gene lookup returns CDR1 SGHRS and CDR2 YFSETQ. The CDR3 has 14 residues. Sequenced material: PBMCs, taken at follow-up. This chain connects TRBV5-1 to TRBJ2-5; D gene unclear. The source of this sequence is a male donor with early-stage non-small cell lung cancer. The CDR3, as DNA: TGCGCCAGCTCAACATCCGATAGGCAAGAGACCCAGTACTTC. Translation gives CASSTSDRQETQYF.